This T cell receptor beta chain was sequenced in a study of blood T cell repertoires in COVID-19. Study information: Some COVID-19 samples were acute and others convalescent; all came from the United States, Italy and Spain. Sources were T cells, B-cell-depleted T cells, or PBMCs; the material itself was cDNA or gDNA.

Authors' processing steps: For nucleated cells, counts were estimated from reference gene primer amplification. Libraries were prepared by immunoSEQ multiplex PCR; TCRdb keeps only in-frame clonotypes and omits some of them. That table furnishes V, J and clone size, whereas the DNA furnished D and trimming. The repertoire holds 150,000 to 160,000 clones, with 70% to 85% as singletons. The CDR3 sequence is 11 residues long. The germline V gene has CDR1 LNHDA and CDR2 SQIVND (reference sequence). V lost 8 bases and J lost 1, with 3 bases in between. The rearrangement uses TRBV19 and TRBJ1-3; D is undetermined. The origin of this receptor is a woman aged 55-69 years with acute or convalescent COVID-19. Source material: peripheral blood. The CDR3 coding sequence is TGTGCCAGTCAATCTGGAAACACCATATATTTT. Its translation: CASQSGNTIYF.